The rows below give T cell receptor beta chains drawn from one sample of a study of T cells in Graves' hyperthyroidism and ophthalmopathy. TCRdb passed the multiplex PCR reads through MiXCR, listing each CDR3 protein once. The sample holds 310,000 or so distinct CDR3 sequences, approximately 17% seen once. The sequenced sample was blood. These receptors originate from a woman in her sixties or seventies with Graves' ophthalmopathy. CDR3s include the opening cysteine and the closing phenylalanine or tryptophan. The D gene is left open where the match is weak. Clone size is shown for a subset of rows, as once, few, many or a class of expanded clone.

cdr3_length	j_call	v_call	d_call	clone_size	cdr3_nt	cdr3_aa
14	TRBJ1-1	TRBV10-3	.	.	TGTGCCATCAGTGAAACCCAAGGGGAGACAGAAGCTTTCTTT	CAISETQGETEAFF
11	TRBJ2-5	TRBV30	.	many	TGTGCCTGGAGACGAGAAGAGACCCAGTACTTC	CAWRREETQYF
16	TRBJ2-2	TRBV5-1	TRBD1	.	TGCGCCAGCAGCCCCTCCGGGACAGGGGGCGCCGGGGAGCTGTTTTTT	CASSPSGTGGAGELFF
22	TRBJ1-1	TRBV11-2	.	many	TGTGCCAGCAGCCGACGGGCGGGGCTAGACGGATGGAAGCCTGTTGAGTGGACTGAAGCTTTCTTT	CASSRRAGLDGWKPVEWTEAFF
19	TRBJ2-7	TRBV7-9	TRBD2	many	TGTGCCAGCAGCTCCGGGTCGGTATTAGCGGGAGTCCGAGGGCGCGAGCAGTACTTC	CASSSGSVLAGVRGREQYF
16	TRBJ2-5	TRBV20-1	TRBD2	few	TGCAGTGCTGAAAGACTAGCGGGGGAGCCCGGGGAGACCCAGTACTTC	CSAERLAGEPGETQYF
16	TRBJ2-2	TRBV6-1	.	many	TGTGCCAGCAGTTCACTTGGGGTCGCGAACACCGGGGAGCTGTTTTTT	CASSSLGVANTGELFF
12	TRBJ1-5	TRBV29-1	.	many	TGCAGCGTTAGGAACAGTAATCAGCCCCAGCATTTT	CSVRNSNQPQHF
14	TRBJ2-3	TRBV10-2	TRBD1	few	TGCGCCATACCCAGGACAGGGGCCACAGATACGCAGTATTTT	CAIPRTGATDTQYF
16	TRBJ2-7	TRBV7-2	TRBD1	once	TGTGCCAGCAGCTCTCGACAGGGTTCCCGCTCCTACGAGCAGTACTTC	CASSSRQGSRSYEQYF
12	TRBJ1-1	TRBV10-3	.	.	TGTGCCATCAGTGAAAAGGAGACTGAAGCTTTCTTT	CAISEKETEAFF
12	TRBJ2-7	TRBV28	.	many	TGTGCCAGCAGTAGGCTGGGCTACGAGCAGTACTTC	CASSRLGYEQYF
11	TRBJ1-1	TRBV5-6	.	.	TGTGCCAGCTGGACAGTCCTTGAAGCTTTCTTT	CASWTVLEAFF
11	TRBJ1-1	TRBV2	.	many	TGTGCCAGCAGGATTAACACTGAAGCTTTCTTT	CASRINTEAFF
20	TRBJ2-6	TRBV7-8	TRBD1	many	TGTGCCAGCAGCTTCGGCGGCAGGGACAGGGGCCACTCTCGGGCCAACGTCCTGACTTTC	CASSFGGRDRGHSRANVLTF
18	TRBJ2-7	TRBV4-2	.	.	TGTGCCAGCAGCCAAGATCTTGACGGCATGCTTTACTCCTACGAGCAGTACTTC	CASSQDLDGMLYSYEQYF
16	TRBJ1-6	TRBV19	.	.	TGTGCCAGTAGTTCTAACACAGGTGTTCGGCTTTCACCCCTCCACTTT	CASSSNTGVRLSPLHF
16	TRBJ2-6	TRBV4-3	.	few	TGCGCCAGCAGCCAAGTTGTAACCTCTGGGGCCAACGTCCTGACTTTC	CASSQVVTSGANVLTF
13	TRBJ2-5	TRBV5-5	.	many	TGTGCCAGCAGCTGGGAGGAGAGGATGGCGGTGTACTTC	CASSWEERMAVYF
13	TRBJ2-1	TRBV11-3	.	many	TGTGCCAGCAGCCTAACCCGTCGTGGTGAGCAGTTCTTC	CASSLTRRGEQFF
13	TRBJ2-5	TRBV20-1	.	few	TGCAGTGCTAGAGAAACTCCCCGAGAGACCCAGTACTTC	CSARETPRETQYF
13	TRBJ1-2	TRBV10-3	.	few	TGTGCCATCAAAAGAACGGCAACTGGGGGCTACACCTTC	CAIKRTATGGYTF
16	TRBJ1-6	TRBV7-2	.	many	TGTGCCAGCAGCTTAAATTCTCCAGGGTCAAATTCACCCCTCCACTTT	CASSLNSPGSNSPLHF
20	TRBJ2-7	TRBV6-1	TRBD1	many	TGTGCCAGCAGTTCTCCAGACGCCAGGGACAGGGGGCAAGAGCACTACGAGCAGTACTTC	CASSSPDARDRGQEHYEQYF
15	TRBJ2-3	TRBV6-2/TRBV6-3	.	.	TGTGCCAGCAGATACCGTAGAACCGCGGGAGATACGCAGTATTTT	CASRYRRTAGDTQYF
12	TRBJ2-1	TRBV5-1	.	many	TGCGCCAGCAGCTTCAGGGTCGATGAGCAGTTCTTC	CASSFRVDEQFF
19	TRBJ1-4	TRBV7-9	.	few	TGTGCCAGCAGCTCTCCCCGTATGATAACAGGGTATAGTGATGAAAAACTGTTTTTT	CASSSPRMITGYSDEKLFF
14	TRBJ1-1	TRBV6-1	.	many	TGTGCCAGCAGTGAAGACAACAGGGCTAGCTCGGCTTTCTTT	CASSEDNRASSAFF
15	TRBJ2-3	TRBV7-8	TRBD2	many	TGTGCCAGCACCGAGCGGGACTTTCTCCCAGATACGCAGTATTTT	CASTERDFLPDTQYF
16	TRBJ2-6	TRBV6-1	.	few	TGTGCCAGCGGCAGGGCCCCTCGACCTGGGGCCAACGTCCTGACTTTC	CASGRAPRPGANVLTF
18	TRBJ1-5	TRBV28	.	few	TGTGCCAGCAGTATCCCAATAATAGGGGTATATAGCAATCAGCCCCAGCATTTT	CASSIPIIGVYSNQPQHF
14	TRBJ2-7	TRBV6-1	.	many	TGTGCCAGCAGTGAATCCGGGCGGACCTACGAGCAGTACTTC	CASSESGRTYEQYF
15	TRBJ2-3	TRBV2	.	many	TGTGCCAGCAGAGTACTCGGGAGTAGCACAGATACGCAGTATTTT	CASRVLGSSTDTQYF
15	TRBJ2-1	TRBV20-1	TRBD2	many	TGCAGTGCCCTTGGAGGCGGGAGCTCCTACAATGAGCAGTTCTTC	CSALGGGSSYNEQFF
16	TRBJ2-3	TRBV5-1	TRBD1	many	TGCGCCAGCAGCTTTTTACAGGGGGCGAGCACAGATACGCAGTATTTT	CASSFLQGASTDTQYF
14	TRBJ1-1	TRBV9	.	few	TGTGCCAGCAGCTATCAGACAGGGAACACTGAAGCTTTCTTT	CASSYQTGNTEAFF
18	TRBJ1-1	TRBV28	TRBD1	many	TGTGCCAGCAGACTAGCGGGACAGGGGAGTGTATTTTACACTGAAGCTTTCTTT	CASRLAGQGSVFYTEAFF
16	TRBJ1-1	TRBV4-1	.	once	TGCGCCAGCAGCCAAGTGGAGGGCTTCACGGAGACTGAAGCTTTCTTT	CASSQVEGFTETEAFF
18	TRBJ1-5	TRBV10-3	.	few	TGTGCCATCAGTGACGGCCGGCGCGGGGGAGGTAGCAATCAGCCCCAGCATTTT	CAISDGRRGGGSNQPQHF
16	TRBJ1-5	TRBV7-2	.	.	TGCGCCAGCAGCCAACCACGGACCCGGGGCCGGCAGCCCCAGCATTTT	CASSQPRTRGRQPQHF
13	TRBJ1-6	TRBV27	.	.	TGTGCCAGCAGCTCTTTGGGCCTTCGTAGCCTCCACTTT	CASSSLGLRSLHF
13	TRBJ1-1	TRBV28	.	many	TGTGCCAGCAGACGGACAGTGAACACTGAAGCTTTCTTT	CASRRTVNTEAFF
13	TRBJ1-2	TRBV7-2	.	.	TGTGCCAGCAGCTTGAGAATAGGGTTTAGCTACACCTTC	CASSLRIGFSYTF
14	TRBJ1-5	TRBV28	.	many	TGTGCCAGCAGCGGCGGAGGAAGCAATCAGCCCCAGCATTTT	CASSGGGSNQPQHF
14	TRBJ2-7	TRBV20-1	TRBD1	few	TGCAGTGCCAGTAAGACAGGGACGGGCTACGAGCAGTACTTC	CSASKTGTGYEQYF
15	TRBJ2-4	TRBV20-1	.	many	TGCAGTGCTAGAGACCCAGCAGGAAGAGAAAACATTCAGTACTTC	CSARDPAGRENIQYF
16	TRBJ2-1	TRBV20-1	.	few	TGCAGTGCTAGAGTCCCAGGCCCTATATCCTACAATGAGCAGTTCTTC	CSARVPGPISYNEQFF
15	TRBJ2-1	TRBV19	.	.	TGTGCCAGTAGTACCTGGGACCTACCTTACAATGAGCAGTTCTTC	CASSTWDLPYNEQFF
15	TRBJ2-5	TRBV20-1	TRBD2	many	TGCAGTGCTCGAGGACTAGCGGGAGTGGTAGAGACCCAGTACTTC	CSARGLAGVVETQYF
14	TRBJ1-2	TRBV15	.	many	TGTGCCACCAGCCGGGACAAGGACGGGTATGGCTACACCTTC	CATSRDKDGYGYTF
12	TRBJ2-7	TRBV12-3/TRBV12-4	TRBD1	.	TGTGCCAGCACCCGACAGGGTTACGAGCAGTACTTC	CASTRQGYEQYF
12	TRBJ1-2	TRBV7-9	.	many	TGTGCCAGCAGAGGACAGACCTATGGCTACACCTTC	CASRGQTYGYTF
14	TRBJ2-5	TRBV12-3/TRBV12-4	.	many	TGTGCCAGCAGTTTAAACGTAGTGGGGGAGACCCAGTACTTC	CASSLNVVGETQYF
14	TRBJ1-1	TRBV12-3/TRBV12-4	.	many	TGTGCCAGCAGCCCGTTTTCCTTGAACACTGAAGCTTTCTTT	CASSPFSLNTEAFF
13	TRBJ2-1	TRBV12-3/TRBV12-4	.	many	TGTGCCAGCACTTCACAGGAGTACAATGAGCAGTTCTTC	CASTSQEYNEQFF
12	TRBJ2-5	TRBV28	.	many	TGTGCCAGGTCTGACTCCGAAGAGACCCAGTACTTC	CARSDSEETQYF
12	TRBJ2-7	TRBV29-1	TRBD2	.	TGCAGTCAAACTAGCGGGGTTTACGAGCAGTACTTC	CSQTSGVYEQYF
14	TRBJ2-1	TRBV28	TRBD2	.	TGTGCCAGCAGCTTAGCGGGAGGAGGAGAGACCCAGTTCTTC	CASSLAGGGETQFF
14	TRBJ1-5	TRBV5-1	.	many	TGCGCCAGCAGCACCGGGACAAGCAATCAGCCCCAGCATTTT	CASSTGTSNQPQHF
13	TRBJ2-2	TRBV13	.	many	TGTGCCAGCAGCCCGCGGTCGGGCGGGGAGCTGTTTTTT	CASSPRSGGELFF